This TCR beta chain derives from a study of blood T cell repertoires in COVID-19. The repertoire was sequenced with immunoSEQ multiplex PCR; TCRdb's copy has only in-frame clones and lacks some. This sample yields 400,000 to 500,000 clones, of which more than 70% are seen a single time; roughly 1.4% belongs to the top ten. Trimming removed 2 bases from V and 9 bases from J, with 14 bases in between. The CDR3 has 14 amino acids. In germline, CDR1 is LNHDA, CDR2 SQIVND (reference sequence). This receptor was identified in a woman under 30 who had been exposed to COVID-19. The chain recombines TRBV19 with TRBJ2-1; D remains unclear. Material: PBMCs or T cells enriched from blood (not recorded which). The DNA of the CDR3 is TGTGCCAGTAGTATAAACGCCCGAGTTGGTGAGCAGTTCTTC. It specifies CASSINARVGEQFF.